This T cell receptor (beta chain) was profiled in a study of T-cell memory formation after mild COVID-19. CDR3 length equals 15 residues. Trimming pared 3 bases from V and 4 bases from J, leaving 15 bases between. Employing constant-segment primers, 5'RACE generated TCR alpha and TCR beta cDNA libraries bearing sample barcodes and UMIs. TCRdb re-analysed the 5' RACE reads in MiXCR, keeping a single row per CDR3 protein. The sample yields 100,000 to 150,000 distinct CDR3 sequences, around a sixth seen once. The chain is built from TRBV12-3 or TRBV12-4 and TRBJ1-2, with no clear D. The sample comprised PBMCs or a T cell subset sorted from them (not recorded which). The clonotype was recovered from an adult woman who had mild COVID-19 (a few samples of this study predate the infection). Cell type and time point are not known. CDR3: CASSLNGQTGYGYTF. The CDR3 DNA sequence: TGTGCCAGCAGTTTGAATGGGCAGACCGGCTATGGCTACACCTTC.